The next 11 T cell receptor beta chains were all read from a single sample in a study of blood T cell repertoires in COVID-19. This table comes from immunoSEQ multiplex PCR, and its TCRdb copy is limited to in-frame clones, with some not included. Of 200,000 to 300,000 clones in the sample, around four fifths were seen once. Specimen: peripheral blood. The receptors originated from a man between 60 and 70 years old with acute or convalescent COVID-19.

This clone was seen a single time. This chain connects TRBV5-8 to TRBJ2-1, with D unclear. The length of the CDR3 is 15 residues. Between the trimmed V and J ends, which lost 0 bases and 3 bases, there was a span of 10 bases. Germline V gene data show CDR1 as SGHTS and CDR2 as YDEGEE. The CDR3 is CASSLGAYHYNEQFF. The CDR3 bases are TGTGCCAGCAGCTTGGGTGCCTACCACTACAATGAGCAGTTCTTC.

V and J are TRBV6-5 and TRBJ2-3; D is undetermined. Germline V lookup: CDR1 MNHEY, CDR2 SVGAGI. V was trimmed by 6 bases and J by 1 base, leaving 11 bases between them. This CDR3 contains 14 residues. As DNA, the CDR3 is TGTGCCAGCAGGAGAGCGACCCGCACAGATACGCAGTATTTT. Amino acid sequence: CASRRATRTDTQYF.

With respect to this clone: One junction end disagrees with the germline gene, perhaps due to a read error. This chain uses TRBV5-4 with TRBJ1-1, with D possibly matching TRBD1 (6 bases). Germline CDR1 and CDR2: SGHNT and YYREEE (reference sequence). This CDR3 region has 13 residues. The CDR3 DNA is TGTGCCAGCAGTTTGGACAGAAACACTGAAGCTTTCTTT. This translates into CASSLDRNTEAFF.

V usage is TRBV19 and J usage is TRBJ1-3; 7 nucleotides align to TRBD1. The ends lost 5 bases at V and 1 base at J; junction bases unmatched: 11. From germline, CDR1 is LNHDA and CDR2 SQIVND (reference sequence). The CDR3 is made up of 17 amino acids. The CDR3 DNA follows: TGTGCCAGTAGTCCTACAAGGACAGGACTTTCTGGAAACACCATATATTTT. This encodes CASSPTRTGLSGNTIYF.

V and J are TRBV2 and TRBJ2-1; no firm D call. Trimming left V 6 bases short and J 0 bases short, with 15 bases between. The CDR3 is 16 amino acids. From germline, CDR1 is SNHLY and CDR2 FYNNEI. The CDR3 is CASRGYDPSSYNEQFF. The CDR3 bases are TGTGCCAGCAGAGGATACGACCCTAGCTCCTACAATGAGCAGTTCTTC.

The chain links TRBV27 to TRBJ2-6, with 7 positions matching TRBD1. This CDR3 spans 15 amino acids. V dropped 5 bases and J dropped 5; count of bases not matched to a gene: 6. Germline V CDR1 and CDR2: MNHEY, SMNVEV (reference sequence). CDR3 DNA: TGTGCCAGCAGTATGCGGACAGGAAGGGCCAACGTCCTGACTTTC. It yields the protein CASSMRTGRANVLTF.

The gene calls are TRBV9 and TRBJ1-2, with 7 positions matching TRBD1. V gave up 3 bases and J gave up 4 bases; unmatched junction bases: 9. CDR1 and CDR2 (germline): SGDLS, YYNGEE. This CDR3 region has 15 residues. The CDR3 sequence is CASSGRDRPSYGYTF. The CDR3, as DNA: TGTGCCAGCAGCGGCCGGGACAGACCCTCCTATGGCTACACCTTC.

The sample holds many counts of this clone. This chain links TRBV28 with TRBJ2-1; D is possibly TRBD1 (5 bases). Trimming removed 7 bases at V and 8 bases at J, with 21 bases between. This CDR3 spans 15 amino acids. Germline-derived CDR1 and CDR2 are MDHEN and SYDVKM. CDR3 sequence: CASNAFGKGMDEQFF. The CDR3 DNA reads TGTGCCAGCAATGCCTTTGGAAAGGGGATGGATGAGCAGTTCTTC.

The chain uses TRBV18 and TRBJ2-5, with D unresolved. Germline V CDR1 and CDR2: KGHSH, LQKENI. The germline V and J ends were trimmed by 6 bases and 5 bases, with 13 bases remaining between them. There are 13 residues in the CDR3. The CDR3, as DNA: TGTGCCAGCTCCCCTAGGTCTCCGGAGACCCAGTACTTC. Encoded protein: CASSPRSPETQYF.

In its sample, this clone was seen a few times. The V call is TRBV30, the J call TRBJ1-6, with D perhaps TRBD1 (5 bases). Trimming removed 1 base from V and 7 bases from J, with 11 bases in between. The V gene's germline CDR1 is GTSNPN and CDR2 SVGIG (reference sequence). CDR3 length equals 14 residues. This CDR3 reads CAWSEGVDNSPLHF. CDR3 DNA sequence: TGTGCCTGGAGTGAAGGGGTTGACAATTCACCCCTCCACTTT.

The chain carries TRBV3-1 (or the pseudogene TRBV3-2) and TRBJ2-1; 10 nucleotides line up with TRBD2. The CDR3 contains 17 residues. Germline CDR1 reads LGHDT; CDR2 reads YNNKEL (reference sequence). The V gene end was trimmed by 3 bases and the J gene end by 6 bases; junction bases not matched to a gene: 11. CDR3 sequence reads: CASSQSFQRGGLNEQFF. As DNA, the CDR3 is TGTGCCAGCAGCCAGTCATTCCAGCGGGGGGGCCTCAATGAGCAGTTCTTC.